This TCR beta chain stems from a study of T cell responses to AZD1222 COVID-19 vaccine. Overall study findings and caveats: Every sample of the repertoires postdated the peak T cell response. When two AZD1222 doses had been given, Spike-specific TCR breadth and depth rose. Targets within unmutated variant regions were reportedly found for nearly half of spike-specific TCRs. Recipients of AZD1222 seropositive at baseline numbered only 5 or 6.

Looked up from germline, CDR1 is SGHTS and CDR2 is YDEGEE. Losses at the gene ends were 2 bases for V and 7 bases for J; bases not matched to a gene: 7. The CDR3 totals 15 residues. Libraries were prepared by immunoSEQ multiplex PCR; TCRdb keeps only in-frame clonotypes and omits some of them. Of 150,000 to 200,000 clones listed, roughly nine tenths are singletons. This clone was picked up one time. Antigen: not known. V is TRBV5-8 and J is TRBJ1-4; TRBD1 matches at 8 bases. The origin of this receptor is an adult in good health. The specimen was peripheral blood, collected on day 0 of MenACWY control vaccination. In nucleotides, the CDR3 is TGTGCCAGCAGCTTCTATGGGACAGGAGGTGAAAAACTGTTTTTT. Translation gives CASSFYGTGGEKLFF. The whole variable domain, filled in from reference TRBV5-8 and TRBJ1-4, reads EAGVTQSPTHLIKTRGQQATLRCSPISGHTSVYWYQQALGLGLQFLLWYDEGEERNRGNFPPRFSGRQFPNYSSELNVNALELEDSALYLCASSFYGTGGEKLFFGSGTQLSVL.